This TCR beta chain was identified during a study of T cell responses to AZD1222 COVID-19 vaccine. Study-level results: Baseline serostatus was positive in only a handful of AZD1222 recipients. Most donors were white British, females outnumbered males, and clonal diversity was possibly underestimated.

Data came from immunoSEQ multiplex PCR; TCRdb stores just in-frame clones and leaves some out. The sample includes 130,000 to 150,000 clones, about 91% of them seen just once. This CDR3 has 15 residues. Per the germline V gene, CDR1 is KGHDR and CDR2 is SFDVKD. Trimming left V 4 bases short and J 5 bases short, with 15 bases between. On this clone itself: Its cognate antigen is unknown.

The sequences come from peripheral blood, collected on day 0 of AZD1222 vaccination. The receptor's source is an adult in good health. The chain combines TRBV24-1 with TRBJ2-3; D may be TRBD2 (7 bases). For the CDR3, the DNA is TGTGCCACCAGTGACTACGCGGGGGCGCAAGATACGCAGTATTTT. It codes for CATSDYAGAQDTQYF.